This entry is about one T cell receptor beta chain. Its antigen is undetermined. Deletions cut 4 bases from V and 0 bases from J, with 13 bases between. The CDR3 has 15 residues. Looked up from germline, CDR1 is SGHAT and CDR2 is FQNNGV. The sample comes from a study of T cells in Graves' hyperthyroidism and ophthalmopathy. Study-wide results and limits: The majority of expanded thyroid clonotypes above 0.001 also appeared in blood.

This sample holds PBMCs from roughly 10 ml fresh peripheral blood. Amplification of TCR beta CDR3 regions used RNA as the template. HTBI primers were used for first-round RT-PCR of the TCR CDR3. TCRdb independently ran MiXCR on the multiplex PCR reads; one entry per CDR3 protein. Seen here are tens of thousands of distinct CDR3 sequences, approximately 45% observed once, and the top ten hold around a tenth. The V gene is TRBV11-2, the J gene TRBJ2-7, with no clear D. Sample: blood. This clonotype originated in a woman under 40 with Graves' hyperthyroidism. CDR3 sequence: CASSWGRAYSYEQYF. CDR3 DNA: TGTGCCAGCAGCTGGGGTAGGGCGTACTCCTACGAGCAGTACTTC.